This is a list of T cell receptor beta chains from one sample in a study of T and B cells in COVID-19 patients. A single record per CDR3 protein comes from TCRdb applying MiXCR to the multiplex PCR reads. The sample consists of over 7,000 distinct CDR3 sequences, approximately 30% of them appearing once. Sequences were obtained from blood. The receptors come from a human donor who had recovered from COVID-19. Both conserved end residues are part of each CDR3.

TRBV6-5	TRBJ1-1	CASSYSWGRGNTEAFF
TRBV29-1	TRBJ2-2	CSVGGTGDTGELFF
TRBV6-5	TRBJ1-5	CASRKLDSNQPQHF
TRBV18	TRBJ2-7	CASSASSGGVYEQYF
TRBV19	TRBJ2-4	CASMPSAAKNIQYF
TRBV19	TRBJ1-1	CASSIRLSSNTEAFF
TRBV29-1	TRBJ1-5	CSVEQGKGQPQHF
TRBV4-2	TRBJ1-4	CASSQDYGGVSTNEKLFF
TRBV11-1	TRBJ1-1	CASSSRGGSYTEAFF
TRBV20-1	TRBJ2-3	CSVSRGDTDTQYF
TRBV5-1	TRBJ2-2	CASRGDNTGELFF
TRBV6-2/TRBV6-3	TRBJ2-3	CASSLPGLAGGPDTQYF
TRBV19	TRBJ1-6	CASSAGSWDSPLHF
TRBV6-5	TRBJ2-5	CASSRALAGGKETQYF
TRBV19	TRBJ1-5	CASSMEVQLINQPQHF
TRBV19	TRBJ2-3	CASRAPSTDTQYF
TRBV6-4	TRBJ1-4	CASSPGTGNEKLFF
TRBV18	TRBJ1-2	CASSPATDYGYTF
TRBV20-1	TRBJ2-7	CSAKAKRGVSYEQYF
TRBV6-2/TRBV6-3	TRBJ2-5	CASSRRLAGGKETQYF
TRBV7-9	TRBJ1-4	CASSLTDREAEKLFF
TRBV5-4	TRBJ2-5	CASSRGLAGGLGETQYF
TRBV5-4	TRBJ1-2	CASSFVPGQGHNGYTF
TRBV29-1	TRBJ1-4	CSGRGDGGEKLFF
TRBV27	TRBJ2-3	CASRVAGSDTQYF
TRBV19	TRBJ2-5	CASSPDREETQYF
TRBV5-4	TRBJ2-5	CASSLVSGRDKETQYF
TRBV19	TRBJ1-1	CASTGTQGNTEAFF
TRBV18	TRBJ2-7	CASSPIAGGFYEQYF
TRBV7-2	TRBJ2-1	CASSLDGGGDEQFF
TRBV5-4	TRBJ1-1	CASSLLMGREAFF
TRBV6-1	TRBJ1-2	CASSRGAISNYGYTF
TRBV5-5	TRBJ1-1	CASSPPGNTEAFF
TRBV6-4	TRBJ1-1	CASSDSEGGGASEAFF
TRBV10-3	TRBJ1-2	CAIGQGSNYGYTF
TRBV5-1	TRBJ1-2	CASSTGTNGYTF
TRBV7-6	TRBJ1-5	CASSLTESNQPQHF
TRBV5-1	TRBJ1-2	CASRGINPINYGYTF
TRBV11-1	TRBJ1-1	CASRPFGDTEAFF
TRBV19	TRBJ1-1	CASSIWGGTEAFF
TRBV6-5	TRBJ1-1	CASSLQGKRAEAFF
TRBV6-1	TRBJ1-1	CASITDRNTEAFF
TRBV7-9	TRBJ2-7	CASSLDEQYF
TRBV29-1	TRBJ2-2	CSVGESSTGELFF
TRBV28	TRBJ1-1	CASSYRGWRKTEAFF
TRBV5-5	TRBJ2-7	CASSLGGAGGVYEQYF
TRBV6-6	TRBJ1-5	CASSRSPRPEMRTGYQPQHF
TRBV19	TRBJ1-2	CASSPTGNYGYTF
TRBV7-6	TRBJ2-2	CASSWIAGGNTGELFF
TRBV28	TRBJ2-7	CASSLGGEPYEQYF
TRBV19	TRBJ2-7	CASSIAGISYEQYF
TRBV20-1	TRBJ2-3	CSASQDTDTQYF
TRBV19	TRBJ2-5	CASSWTGVETQYF
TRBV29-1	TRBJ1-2	CSVERTRYGYTF